The source of this TCR beta chain is a study of T cell responses to AZD1222 COVID-19 vaccine. Broader study findings: Only after the peak T cell response were repertoires sampled. The donor cohort was predominantly white British with a female majority, and clonal diversity may have been underestimated. Reportedly, nearly half the spike-specific TCRs target unmutated variant regions.

This clone occurred a few times. The target antigen is unknown. Germline values: CDR1 SGDLS, CDR2 YYNGEE. The CDR3 is 14 residues long. J gave up 4 bases and V 4 bases, and 6 bases lay outside the gene matches. TCRdb's copy holds only in-frame clones and misses some; the assay was immunoSEQ multiplex PCR. The profile covers about 120,000 clones, with approximately 90% appearing a single time and roughly 7% taken by the ten largest. The origin of this receptor is an adult who received the AZD1222 COVID-19 vaccine. The starting material was peripheral blood, obtained 28 days after the second AZD1222 dose. The chain joins TRBV9 to TRBJ1-2; 8 bases are shared with TRBD1. The CDR3 sequence is CASSLTGGPYGYTF. The CDR3, as DNA: TGTGCCAGCAGCCTTACAGGGGGGCCCTATGGCTACACCTTC.